This TCR beta chain emerged from a study of radiotherapy plus CTLA-4 blockade in lung cancer. Study-wide points: Alongside interferon-beta, early blood T cell clone dynamics were reportedly the best predictor of response.

A note on this clone: Its antigen is unidentified.

Generated by immunoSEQ multiplex PCR, the TCRdb table keeps only in-frame clones and is missing some. The data show around 99,000 clones, almost 90% seen once. Patients had chemo-refractory metastatic non-small-cell lung cancer and received focal radiation plus CTLA-4 blockade that used ipilimumab. V was clipped by 5 bases and J by 6 bases; unmatched bases: 13. CDR3 length equals 17 residues. Germline CDR1 is SEHNR and CDR2 is FQNEAQ (reference sequence). The chain links TRBV7-9 to TRBJ2-3, with 11 bases that match TRBD2. The sample consisted of peripheral blood, taken from a patient treated with radiotherapy plus ipilimumab. The source of this sequence is a human donor with non-small cell lung cancer that progressed on radiotherapy plus ipilimumab. CDR3 DNA: TGTGCCAGCAGCACAGGCCTAGCGGGAGGCGGTAGGGATACGCAGTATTTT. Protein: CASSTGLAGGGRDTQYF.